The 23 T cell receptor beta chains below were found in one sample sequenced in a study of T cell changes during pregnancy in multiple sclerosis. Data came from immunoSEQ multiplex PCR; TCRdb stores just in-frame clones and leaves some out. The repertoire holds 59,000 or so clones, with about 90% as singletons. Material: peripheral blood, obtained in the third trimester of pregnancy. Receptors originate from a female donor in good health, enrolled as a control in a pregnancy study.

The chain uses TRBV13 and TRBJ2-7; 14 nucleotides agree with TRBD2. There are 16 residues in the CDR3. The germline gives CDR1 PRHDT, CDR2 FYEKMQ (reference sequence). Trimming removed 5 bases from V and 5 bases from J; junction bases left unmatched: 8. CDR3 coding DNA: TGTGCCAGCAGCCGACGGACTAGCGGGAGGTCCCACGAGCAGTACTTC. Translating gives CASSRRTSGRSHEQYF.

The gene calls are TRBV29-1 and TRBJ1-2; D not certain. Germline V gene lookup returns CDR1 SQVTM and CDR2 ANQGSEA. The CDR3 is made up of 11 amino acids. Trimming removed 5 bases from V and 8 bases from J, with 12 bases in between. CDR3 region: CSVNFSGGYTF. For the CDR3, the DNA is TGCAGCGTTAACTTCAGCGGCGGCTACACCTTC.

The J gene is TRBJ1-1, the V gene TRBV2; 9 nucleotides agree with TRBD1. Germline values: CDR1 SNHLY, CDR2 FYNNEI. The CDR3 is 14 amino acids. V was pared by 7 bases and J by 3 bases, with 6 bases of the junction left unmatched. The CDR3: CASTSTGGDTEAFF. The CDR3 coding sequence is TGTGCCAGCACCTCGACAGGGGGGGACACTGAAGCTTTCTTT.

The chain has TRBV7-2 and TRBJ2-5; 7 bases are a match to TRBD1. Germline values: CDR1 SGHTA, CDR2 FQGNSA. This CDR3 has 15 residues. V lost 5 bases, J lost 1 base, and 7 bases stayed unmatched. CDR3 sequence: CASSPRQGRQETQYF. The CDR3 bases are TGTGCCAGCAGCCCCCGACAGGGCCGCCAAGAGACCCAGTACTTC.

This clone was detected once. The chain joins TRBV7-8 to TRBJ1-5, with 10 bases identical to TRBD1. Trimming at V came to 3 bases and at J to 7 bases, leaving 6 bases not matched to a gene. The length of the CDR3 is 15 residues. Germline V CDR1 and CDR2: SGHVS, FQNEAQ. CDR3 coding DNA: TGTGCCAGCAGCTTGACAGGGGGCGCGGACCAGCCCCAGCATTTT. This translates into CASSLTGGADQPQHF.

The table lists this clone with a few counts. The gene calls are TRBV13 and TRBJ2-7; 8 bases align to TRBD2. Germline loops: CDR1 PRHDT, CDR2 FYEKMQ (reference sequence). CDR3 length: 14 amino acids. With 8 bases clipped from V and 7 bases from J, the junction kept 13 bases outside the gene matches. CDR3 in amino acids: CASRLGGLAGEQYF. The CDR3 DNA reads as TGTGCCAGCCGCCTGGGCGGACTAGCCGGGGAGCAGTACTTC.

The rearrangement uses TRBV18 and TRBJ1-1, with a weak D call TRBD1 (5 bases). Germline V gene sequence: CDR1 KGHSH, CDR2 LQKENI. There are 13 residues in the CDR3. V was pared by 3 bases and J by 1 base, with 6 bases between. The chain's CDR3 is CASSPTGNTEAFF. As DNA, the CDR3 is TGTGCCAGCTCACCTACAGGGAACACTGAAGCTTTCTTT.

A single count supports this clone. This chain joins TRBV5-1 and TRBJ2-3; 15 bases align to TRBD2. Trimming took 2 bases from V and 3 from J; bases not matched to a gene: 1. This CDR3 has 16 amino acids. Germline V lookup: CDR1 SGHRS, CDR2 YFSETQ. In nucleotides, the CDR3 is TGCGCCAGCAGCTTTGGACTAGCGGGGGGGACAGATACGCAGTATTTT. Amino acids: CASSFGLAGGTDTQYF.

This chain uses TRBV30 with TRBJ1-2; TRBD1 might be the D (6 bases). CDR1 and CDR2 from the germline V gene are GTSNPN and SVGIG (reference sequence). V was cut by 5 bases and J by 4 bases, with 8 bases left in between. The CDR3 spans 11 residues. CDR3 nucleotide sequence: TGTGCCTGGGCGACAGGCTATGGCTACACCTTC. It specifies CAWATGYGYTF.

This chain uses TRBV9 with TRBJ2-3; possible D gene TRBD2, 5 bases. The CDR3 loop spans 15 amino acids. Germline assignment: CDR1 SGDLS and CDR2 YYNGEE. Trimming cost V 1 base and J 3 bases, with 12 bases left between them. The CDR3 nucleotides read TGTGCCAGCAGCGTACTAGCAGGTCCAACAGATACGCAGTATTTT. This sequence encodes CASSVLAGPTDTQYF.

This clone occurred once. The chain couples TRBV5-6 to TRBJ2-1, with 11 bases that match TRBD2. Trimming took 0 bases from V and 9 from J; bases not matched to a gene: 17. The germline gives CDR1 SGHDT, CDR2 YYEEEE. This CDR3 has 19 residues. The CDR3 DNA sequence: TGTGCCAGCAGCTTGGGAGTGATAGCGGGAGGGTCCCACGTCCCTGAGCAGTTCTTC. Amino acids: CASSLGVIAGGSHVPEQFF.

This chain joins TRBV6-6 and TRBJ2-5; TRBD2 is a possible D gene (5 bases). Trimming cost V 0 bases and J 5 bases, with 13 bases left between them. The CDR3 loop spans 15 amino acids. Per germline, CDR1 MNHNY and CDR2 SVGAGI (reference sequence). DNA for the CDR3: TGTGCCAGCAGTTACTCGATTCCTAGCCCCGAGACCCAGTACTTC. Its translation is CASSYSIPSPETQYF.

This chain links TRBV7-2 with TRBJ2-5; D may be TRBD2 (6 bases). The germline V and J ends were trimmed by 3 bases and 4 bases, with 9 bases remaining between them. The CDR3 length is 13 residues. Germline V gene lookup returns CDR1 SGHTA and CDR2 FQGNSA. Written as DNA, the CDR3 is TGTGCCAGCAGCTTCCAAGCGGGAGAGACCCAGTACTTC. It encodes CASSFQAGETQYF.

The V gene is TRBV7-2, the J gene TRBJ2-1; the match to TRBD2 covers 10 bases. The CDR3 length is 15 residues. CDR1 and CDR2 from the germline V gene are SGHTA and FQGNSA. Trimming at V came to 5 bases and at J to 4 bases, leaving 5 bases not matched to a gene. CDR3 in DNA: TGTGCCAGCAGCATTAATAGCGGGGGGTACAATGAGCAGTTCTTC. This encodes CASSINSGGYNEQFF.

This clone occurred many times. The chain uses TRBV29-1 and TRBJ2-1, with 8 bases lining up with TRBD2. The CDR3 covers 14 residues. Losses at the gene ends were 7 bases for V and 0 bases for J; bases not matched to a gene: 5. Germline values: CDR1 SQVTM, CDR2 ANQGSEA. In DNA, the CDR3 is TGCAGCGCCTCCACTAGCGGCTCCTACAATGAGCAGTTCTTC. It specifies CSASTSGSYNEQFF.

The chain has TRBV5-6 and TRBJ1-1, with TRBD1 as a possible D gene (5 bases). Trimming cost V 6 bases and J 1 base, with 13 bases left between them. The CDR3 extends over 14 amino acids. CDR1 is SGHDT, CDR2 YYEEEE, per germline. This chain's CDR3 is CASIGGGENTEAFF. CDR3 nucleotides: TGTGCCAGCATCGGGGGGGGAGAGAACACTGAAGCTTTCTTT. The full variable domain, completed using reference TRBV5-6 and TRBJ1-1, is DAGVTQSPTHLIKTRGQQVTLRCSPKSGHDTVSWYQQALGQGPQFIFQYYEEEERQRGNFPDRFSGHQFPNYSSELNVNALLLGDSALYLCASIGGGENTEAFFGQGTRLTVV.

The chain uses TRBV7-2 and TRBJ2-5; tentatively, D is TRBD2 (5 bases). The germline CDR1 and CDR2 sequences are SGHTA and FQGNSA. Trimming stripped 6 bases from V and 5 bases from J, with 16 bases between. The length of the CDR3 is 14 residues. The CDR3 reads CASSGREWEETQYF. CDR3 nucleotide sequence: TGTGCCAGCAGTGGGAGAGAGTGGGAGGAGACCCAGTACTTC. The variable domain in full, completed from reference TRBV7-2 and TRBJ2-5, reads GAGVSQSPSNKVTEKGKDVELRCDPISGHTALYWYRQSLGQGLEFLIYFQGNSAPDKSGLPSDRFSAERTGGSVSTLTIQRTQQEDSAVYLCASSGREWEETQYFGPGTRLLVL.

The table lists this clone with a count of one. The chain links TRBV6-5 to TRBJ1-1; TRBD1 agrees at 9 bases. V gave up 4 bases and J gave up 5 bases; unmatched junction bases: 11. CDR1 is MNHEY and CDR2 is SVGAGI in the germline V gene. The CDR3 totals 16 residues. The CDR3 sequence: CASSSFDGTGNTEAFF. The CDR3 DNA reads TGTGCCAGCAGTTCCTTTGACGGGACAGGGAATACTGAAGCTTTCTTT.

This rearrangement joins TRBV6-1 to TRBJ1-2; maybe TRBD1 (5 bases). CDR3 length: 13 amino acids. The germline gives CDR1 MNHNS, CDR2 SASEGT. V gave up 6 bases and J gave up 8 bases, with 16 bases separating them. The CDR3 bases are TGTGCCAGCAGCCTCCGGGACTTCCACGGCTACACCTTC. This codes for CASSLRDFHGYTF.

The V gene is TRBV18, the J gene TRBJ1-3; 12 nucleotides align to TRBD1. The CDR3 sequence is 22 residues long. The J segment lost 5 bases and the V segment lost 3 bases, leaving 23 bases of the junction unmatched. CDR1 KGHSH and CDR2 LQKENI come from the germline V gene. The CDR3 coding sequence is TGTGCCAGCTCACCCAACACCATTCAACCGGGACAGGGGGCGAAAGGCAGAAACACCATATATTTT. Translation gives CASSPNTIQPGQGAKGRNTIYF.

The CDR3 loop is CASSLVRGEGGYTF. CDR3 coding DNA: TGTGCCAGCAGTTTAGTCAGGGGGGAAGGTGGCTACACCTTC. The chain employs TRBV27 and TRBJ1-2, with 7 bases matching TRBD1. The CDR3 spans 14 residues. Germline CDR1 reads MNHEY; CDR2 reads SMNVEV (reference sequence). J lost 7 bases, V lost 2 bases, and 7 bases had no gene match.

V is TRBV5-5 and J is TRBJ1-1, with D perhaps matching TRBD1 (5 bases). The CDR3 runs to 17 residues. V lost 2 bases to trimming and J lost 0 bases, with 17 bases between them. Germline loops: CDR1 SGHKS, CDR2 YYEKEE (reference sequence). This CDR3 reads CASSFGRVFRVNTEAFF. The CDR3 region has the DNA TGTGCCAGCAGCTTCGGCAGGGTTTTTCGAGTGAACACTGAAGCTTTCTTT.

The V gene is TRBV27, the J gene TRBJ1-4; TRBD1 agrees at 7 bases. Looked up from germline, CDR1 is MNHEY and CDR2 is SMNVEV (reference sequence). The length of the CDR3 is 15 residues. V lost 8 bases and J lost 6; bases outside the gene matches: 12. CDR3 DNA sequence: TGTGCCAGCGATATACCCGGGACAGATTATGAAAAACTGTTTTTT. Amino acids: CASDIPGTDYEKLFF.